The T cell receptor beta chain described here comes from a study of cytomegalovirus exposure and HLA in healthy donors. Background on the study: In an earlier analysis, almost 120 million unique TCR beta sequences were found from approximately 190 million T cells.

In the case of this clone: Antigen: not known.

Study results and limitations: Later analysis identified several of the most significant clusters that appeared linked to common viral pathogens. At a 0.05 false discovery rate, a later analysis found about 17,000 TCR beta sequences to be associated with HLA alleles.

The CDR3 length is 14 residues. CDR1 and CDR2 (germline): MGHRA, YSYEKL. Trimming took 0 bases from V and 5 from J, leaving 10 bases between them. The primer mix had 60 Vbeta and 13 Jbeta primers. Here immunoSEQ multiplex PCR was the method, and the copy in TCRdb shows in-frame clones only, minus some. Of around 190,000 clones in the sample, about four fifths are singletons; the top ten hold about 3%. The rearrangement joins TRBV4-1 to TRBJ1-1, with D perhaps TRBD1 (6 bases). This clonotype was obtained from a female donor in good health and CMV-seronegative. The sample consisted of PBMCs. The CDR3: CASSQDGQGTEAFF. CDR3 nucleotide sequence: TGCGCCAGCAGCCAAGACGGTCAGGGGACTGAAGCTTTCTTT.